The 20 T cell receptor beta chains listed next were all sequenced from one sample in a study of OX40 agonist ivuxolimab in advanced cancers. Sequencing used immunoSEQ multiplex PCR; TCRdb keeps in-frame clones, though not all of them. In the table there are about 74,000 clones, roughly 83% of which are singletons. This sample comprised CD4+ or CD8+ T cells sorted from blood, obtained in a trial of the OX40 agonist ivuxolimab. These receptors originate from an adult with an advanced solid tumor such as melanoma, head and neck, liver or kidney cancer.

The chain links TRBV29-1 to TRBJ2-5, with D perhaps matching TRBD1 or TRBD2 (6 bases each). V shed 6 bases and J shed 5 bases, with 22 bases lying between them. The CDR3 loop spans 15 amino acids. CDR1 SQVTM and CDR2 ANQGSEA come from the germline V gene. This CDR3 reads CSVKRAGAEGETQYF. The CDR3 DNA follows: TGCAGCGTAAAGAGAGCAGGGGCGGAGGGGGAGACCCAGTACTTC. Together with reference TRBV29-1 and TRBJ2-5, the CDR3 gives the full variable domain: SAVISQKPSRDICQRGTSLTIQCQVDSQVTMMFWYRQQPGQSLTLIATANQGSEATYESGFVIDKFPISRPNLTFSTLTVSNMSPEDSSIYLCSVKRAGAEGETQYFGPGTRLLVL.

V gene TRBV5-1 combines with J gene TRBJ2-5; D remains ambiguous. This CDR3 has 14 residues. The V and J ends lost 0 bases and 5 bases respectively, with 11 bases between them. Germline V CDR1 and CDR2: SGHRS, YFSETQ. CDR3 DNA: TGCGCCAGCAGCTTGGAGGGTTTCGGGGAGACCCAGTACTTC. This sequence encodes CASSLEGFGETQYF.

Worth noting for this clone: At the DNA level, this CDR3 is encoded by other sequences in the same sample as well. In nucleotides, the CDR3 is TGTGCCAGCAGCCCCGGACGTAGTAATGAAAAACTGTTTTTT. Translation: CASSPGRSNEKLFF. The genes are TRBV7-2 and TRBJ1-4, with no clear D. The CDR3 has 14 residues. V was cut by 5 bases and J by 4 bases, with 11 bases left in between. The V gene's germline CDR1 is SGHTA and CDR2 FQGNSA.

This chain uses TRBV6-1 with TRBJ2-5, with unresolved D. The CDR3 is made up of 15 amino acids. Trimming removed 3 bases at V and 2 bases at J, with 13 bases between. CDR1 and CDR2 from the germline V gene are MNHNS and SASEGT. Here the CDR3 DNA reads TGTGCCAGCAGTGACGGCACTTATTCTCAAGAGACCCAGTACTTC. Protein sequence: CASSDGTYSQETQYF.

The chain uses TRBV2 and TRBJ2-5, with a tentative D call TRBD1 (6 bases). Germline CDR1 SNHLY, CDR2 FYNNEI. Deletions cut 2 bases from V and 5 bases from J, with 18 bases between. The CDR3 extends over 16 amino acids. The chain's CDR3 is CASSEYWTAARETQYF. In nucleotides, the CDR3 is TGTGCCAGCAGTGAATATTGGACAGCTGCCCGCGAGACCCAGTACTTC.

The table lists this clone with a count of one. V gene TRBV18 combines with J gene TRBJ1-5; D gene uncertain. The germline gives CDR1 KGHSH, CDR2 LQKENI. The CDR3 contains 14 residues. Trimming cost V 2 bases and J 0 bases, with 5 bases left between them. In DNA, the CDR3 is TGTGCCAGCTCACCAGGGATTAGCAATCAGCCCCAGCATTTT. Protein: CASSPGISNQPQHF.

The V and J genes are TRBV28 and TRBJ1-2; D is possibly TRBD1 (5 bases). Germline loops: CDR1 MDHEN, CDR2 SYDVKM. Trimming took off 7 bases at V and 2 bases at J, with 11 bases between the two ends. This CDR3 contains 13 residues. CDR3 in amino acids: CASIEGRNYGYTF. CDR3 DNA: TGTGCCAGCATTGAGGGGCGCAACTATGGCTACACCTTC.

The chain recombines TRBV19 with TRBJ2-3, with 9 bases matching TRBD2. CDR3 length: 18 residues. V shed 5 bases and J 1 base; nucleotides not matched to a gene: 13. CDR1 and CDR2 (germline): LNHDA, SQIVND (reference sequence). The CDR3 DNA follows: TGTGCCAGTAGTCAGGGCACTAGCGGGCCCGGCGGCACAGATACGCAGTATTTT. This codes for CASSQGTSGPGGTDTQYF.

The rearrangement uses TRBV4-1 and TRBJ2-1, with 12 bases matching TRBD2. Germline CDR1 reads MGHRA; CDR2 reads YSYEKL. CDR3 length: 17 residues. With V trimmed by 0 bases and J by 6 bases, 6 bases remained unmatched. CDR3 DNA sequence: TGCGCCAGCAGCCAAGAGAGGACTAGCGGGATCGGCAATGAGCAGTTCTTC. Translated, it gives CASSQERTSGIGNEQFF.

V and J are TRBV4-1 and TRBJ2-7, with TRBD1 matching 8 bases. Germline V CDR1 and CDR2: MGHRA, YSYEKL. Germline trimming cut 1 base from V and 1 base from J; bases unmatched to any gene: 3. This CDR3 spans 15 amino acids. The chain's CDR3 is CASSQGDRGSYEQYF. The CDR3 DNA follows: TGCGCCAGCAGCCAAGGCGACAGGGGATCCTACGAGCAGTACTTC.

A single count supports this clone. The V and J genes are TRBV7-2 and TRBJ2-5, with a tentative D call TRBD2 (5 bases). Germline V CDR1 and CDR2: SGHTA, FQGNSA. The CDR3 loop spans 14 amino acids. Trimming cost V 5 bases and J 0 bases, with 10 bases left between them. This CDR3 is CASSAGRYQETQYF. The CDR3 DNA sequence: TGTGCCAGCAGCGCTGGGAGATACCAAGAGACCCAGTACTTC. The full variable domain, rest sourced from reference TRBV7-2 and TRBJ2-5, is GAGVSQSPSNKVTEKGKDVELRCDPISGHTALYWYRQSLGQGLEFLIYFQGNSAPDKSGLPSDRFSAERTGGSVSTLTIQRTQQEDSAVYLCASSAGRYQETQYFGPGTRLLVL.

This clone was detected ten times or more. J is TRBJ1-4 and V is TRBV7-9; no firm D call. Trimming stripped 3 bases from V and 5 bases from J, with 4 bases between. The length of the CDR3 is 12 residues. CDR1 and CDR2 from the germline V gene are SEHNR and FQNEAQ (reference sequence). This CDR3 is CASSFANEKLFF. CDR3 bases: TGTGCCAGCAGCTTTGCCAATGAAAAACTGTTTTTT.

The rearrangement uses TRBV14 and TRBJ2-5, with 16 bases lining up with TRBD2. This CDR3 region has 18 residues. Germline CDR1 SGHDN, CDR2 FVKESK. The J segment lost 5 bases and the V segment lost 3 bases, leaving 9 bases of the junction unmatched. The CDR3 nucleotides are TGTGCCAGCAGCCAGCCGGGACTAGCGGGAGGGAGCGGTGAGACCCAGTACTTC. This translates into CASSQPGLAGGSGETQYF.

V usage is TRBV7-8 and J usage is TRBJ2-7; D may be TRBD2 (5 bases). V lost 4 bases to trimming and J lost 0 bases, with 13 bases between them. The germline CDR1 and CDR2 sequences are SGHVS and FQNEAQ. The CDR3 loop spans 15 amino acids. The CDR3, as DNA: TGTGCCAGCAGCTACCGGGCTGGGAGCTCCTACGAGCAGTACTTC. This translates into CASSYRAGSSYEQYF.

The rearrangement uses TRBV10-3 and TRBJ2-1; D is possibly TRBD1 (6 bases). V lost 2 bases and J lost 4, with 15 bases in between. The germline gives CDR1 ENHRY, CDR2 SYGVKD. The CDR3 extends over 16 amino acids. For the CDR3, the DNA is TGTGCCATCAGTGAGAGGCAGGGGAGAACTTACAATGAGCAGTTCTTC. It is translated as CAISERQGRTYNEQFF.

CDR3 in DNA: TGTGCCAGCAGTGAAAGCGCTAGGGGTCATCAGCCCCAGCATTTT. Residues: CASSESARGHQPQHF. V usage is TRBV2 and J usage is TRBJ1-5; D is perhaps TRBD1 (5 bases). Trimming took off 2 bases at V and 5 bases at J, with 13 bases between the two ends. Germline V CDR1 and CDR2: SNHLY, FYNNEI. The CDR3 spans 15 residues.

The gene calls are TRBV5-1 and TRBJ2-7; TRBD1 might be the D (6 bases). The CDR3 spans 13 residues. CDR1 and CDR2 from the germline V gene are SGHRS and YFSETQ. V was trimmed by 5 bases and J by 6 bases, leaving 15 bases between them. The CDR3 region is CASRLGAGVEQYF. CDR3 bases: TGCGCCAGCAGGCTGGGGGCCGGAGTCGAGCAGTACTTC.

This sequence joins TRBV5-4 and TRBJ1-2, with D unclear. Germline V gene sequence: CDR1 SGHNT, CDR2 YYREEE (reference sequence). The CDR3 covers 14 residues. Trimming took off 2 bases at V and 10 bases at J, with 18 bases between the two ends. CDR3 bases: TGTGCCAGCAGCTTAGAGCGGATAGAGTCCTCCTACACCTTC. Translating gives CASSLERIESSYTF.

CDR3 sequence reads: CAGGKASPIMNGELFF. CDR3 sequence (DNA): TGTGCGGGAGGAAAGGCCTCCCCTATAATGAACGGGGAGCTGTTTTTT. The V and J genes are TRBV6-4 and TRBJ2-2, with a possible D match to TRBD2 (6 bases). This CDR3 region has 16 residues. Per the germline V gene, CDR1 is MRHNA and CDR2 is SNTAGT.

The chain employs TRBV6-6 and TRBJ2-1, with 7 nucleotides matching TRBD2. The CDR3 spans 15 residues. CDR1 MNHNY and CDR2 SVGAGI come from the germline V gene (reference sequence). J gave up 0 bases and V 3 bases, and 2 bases lay outside the gene matches. CDR3 region: CASSYGGSSYNEQFF. CDR3 nucleotides: TGTGCCAGCAGTTATGGCGGGAGCTCCTACAATGAGCAGTTCTTC.